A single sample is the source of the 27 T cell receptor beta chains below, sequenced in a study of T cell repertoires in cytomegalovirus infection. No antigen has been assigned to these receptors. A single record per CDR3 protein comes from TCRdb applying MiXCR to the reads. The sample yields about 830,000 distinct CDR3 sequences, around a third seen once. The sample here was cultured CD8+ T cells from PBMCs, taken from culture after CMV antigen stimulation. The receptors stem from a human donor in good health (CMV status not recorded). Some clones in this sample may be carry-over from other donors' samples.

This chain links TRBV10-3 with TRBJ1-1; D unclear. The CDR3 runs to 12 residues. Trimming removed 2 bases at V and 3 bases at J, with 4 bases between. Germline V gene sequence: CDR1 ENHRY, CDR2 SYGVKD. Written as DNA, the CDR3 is TGTGCCATCAGTGAGGGGGACACTGAAGCTTTCTTT. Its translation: CAISEGDTEAFF.

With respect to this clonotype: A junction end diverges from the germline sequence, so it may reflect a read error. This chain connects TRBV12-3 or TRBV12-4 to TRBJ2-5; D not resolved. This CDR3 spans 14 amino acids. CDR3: CASSFKGYLPVPHF. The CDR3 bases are TGTGCCAGCAGTTTCAAGGGCTACTTGCCCGTTCCGCACTTC.

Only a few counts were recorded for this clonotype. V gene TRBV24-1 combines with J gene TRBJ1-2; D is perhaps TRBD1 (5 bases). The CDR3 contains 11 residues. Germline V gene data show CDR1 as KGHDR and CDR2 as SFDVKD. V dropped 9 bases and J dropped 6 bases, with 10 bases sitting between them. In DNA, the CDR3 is TGTGCCACCGGGACCCTCCATGGCTACACCTTC. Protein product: CATGTLHGYTF.

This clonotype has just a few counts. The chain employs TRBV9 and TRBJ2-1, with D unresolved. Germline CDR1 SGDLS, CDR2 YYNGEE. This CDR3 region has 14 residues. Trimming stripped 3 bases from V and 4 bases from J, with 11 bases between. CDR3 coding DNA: TGTGCCAGCAGCGGGAAGGTGGGTTACAATGAGCAGTTCTTC. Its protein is CASSGKVGYNEQFF.

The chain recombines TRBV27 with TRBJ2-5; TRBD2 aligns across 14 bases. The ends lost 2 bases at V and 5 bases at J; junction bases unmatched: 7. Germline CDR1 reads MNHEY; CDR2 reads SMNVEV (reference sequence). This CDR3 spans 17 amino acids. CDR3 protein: CASSLNRLAGGPETQYF. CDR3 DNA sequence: TGTGCCAGCAGTTTAAATAGACTAGCGGGGGGGCCGGAGACCCAGTACTTC.

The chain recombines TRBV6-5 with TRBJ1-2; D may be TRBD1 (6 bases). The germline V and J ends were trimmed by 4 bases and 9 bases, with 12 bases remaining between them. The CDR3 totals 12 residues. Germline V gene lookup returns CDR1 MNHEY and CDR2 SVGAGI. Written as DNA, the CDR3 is TGTGCCAGCAGTTCTCCGGGGGGCAGCTACACCTTC. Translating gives CASSSPGGSYTF.

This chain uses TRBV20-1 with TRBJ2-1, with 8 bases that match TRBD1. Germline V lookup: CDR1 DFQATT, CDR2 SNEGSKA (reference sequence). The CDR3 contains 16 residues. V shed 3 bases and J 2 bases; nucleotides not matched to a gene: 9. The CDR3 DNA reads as TGCAGTGCTAGTCTTCCCGGACAGGGTGCCTACAATGAGCAGTTCTTC. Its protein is CSASLPGQGAYNEQFF.

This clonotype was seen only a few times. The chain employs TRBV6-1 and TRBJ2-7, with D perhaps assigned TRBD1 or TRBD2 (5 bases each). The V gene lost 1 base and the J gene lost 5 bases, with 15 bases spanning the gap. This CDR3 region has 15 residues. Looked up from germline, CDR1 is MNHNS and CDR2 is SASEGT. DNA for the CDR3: TGTGCCAGCAGTGAAGGTAGTATGGGGGTGGACGAGCAGTACTTC. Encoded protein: CASSEGSMGVDEQYF.

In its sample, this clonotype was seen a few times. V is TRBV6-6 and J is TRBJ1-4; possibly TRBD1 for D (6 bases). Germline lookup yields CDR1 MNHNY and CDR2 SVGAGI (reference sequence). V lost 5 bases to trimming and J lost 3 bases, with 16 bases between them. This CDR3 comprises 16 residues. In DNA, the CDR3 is TGTGCCAGCAGTGGGGACTCCGAGGGGGCTAATGAAAAACTGTTTTTT. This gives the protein CASSGDSEGANEKLFF.

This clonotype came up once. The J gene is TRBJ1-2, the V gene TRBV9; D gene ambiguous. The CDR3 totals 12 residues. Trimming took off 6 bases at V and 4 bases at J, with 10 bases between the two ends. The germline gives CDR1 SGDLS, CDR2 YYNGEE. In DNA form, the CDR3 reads TGTGCCAGCACGGCAGGAAGCTATGGCTACACCTTC. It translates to CASTAGSYGYTF.

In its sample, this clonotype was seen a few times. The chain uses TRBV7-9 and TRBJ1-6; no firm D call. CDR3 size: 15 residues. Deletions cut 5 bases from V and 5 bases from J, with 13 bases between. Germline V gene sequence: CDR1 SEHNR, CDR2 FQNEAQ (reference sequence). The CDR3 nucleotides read TGTGCCAGCAGCAAAGGGTCCTTACATAATTCACCCCTCCACTTT. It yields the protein CASSKGSLHNSPLHF.

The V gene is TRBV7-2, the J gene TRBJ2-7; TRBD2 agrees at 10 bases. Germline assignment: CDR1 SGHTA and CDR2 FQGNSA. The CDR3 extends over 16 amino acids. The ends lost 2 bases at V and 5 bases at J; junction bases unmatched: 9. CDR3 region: CASSLSVAGGPDEQYF. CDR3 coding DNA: TGTGCCAGCAGCTTATCGGTAGCGGGAGGTCCCGACGAGCAGTACTTC.

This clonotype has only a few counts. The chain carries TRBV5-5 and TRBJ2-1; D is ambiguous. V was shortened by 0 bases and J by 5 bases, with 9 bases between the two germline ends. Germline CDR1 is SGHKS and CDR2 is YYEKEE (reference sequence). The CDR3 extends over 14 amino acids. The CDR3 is CASSLALRNNEQFF. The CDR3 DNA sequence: TGTGCCAGCAGCTTGGCCCTCAGGAACAATGAGCAGTTCTTC. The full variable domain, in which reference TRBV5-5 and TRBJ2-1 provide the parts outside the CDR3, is DAGVTQSPTHLIKTRGQQVTLRCSPISGHKSVSWYQQVLGQGPQFIFQYYEKEERGRGNFPDRFSARQFPNYSSELNVNALLLGDSALYLCASSLALRNNEQFFGPGTRLTVL.

This chain's CDR3 is CATSIWTLTDTQYF. For the CDR3, the DNA is TGTGCCACCAGCATCTGGACACTCACAGATACGCAGTATTTT. The chain recombines TRBV15 with TRBJ2-3; D may be TRBD1 (5 bases). The V and J ends lost 4 bases and 2 bases respectively, with 10 bases between them. The CDR3 runs 14 residues. Germline loops: CDR1 LNHNV, CDR2 YYDKDF (reference sequence). Variable domain in full (rest from reference TRBV15 and TRBJ2-3): DAMVIQNPRYQVTQFGKPVTLSCSQTLNHNVMYWYQQKSSQAPKLLFHYYDKDFNNEADTPDNFQSRRPNTSFCFLDIRSPGLGDTAMYLCATSIWTLTDTQYFGPGTRLTVL.

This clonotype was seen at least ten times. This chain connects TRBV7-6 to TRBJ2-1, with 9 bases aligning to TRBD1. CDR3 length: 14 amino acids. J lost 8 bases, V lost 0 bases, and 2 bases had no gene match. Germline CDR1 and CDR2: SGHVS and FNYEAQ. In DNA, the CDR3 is TGTGCCAGCAGCTTAGCGTGGGACAGGGATGAGCAGTTCTTC. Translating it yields CASSLAWDRDEQFF.

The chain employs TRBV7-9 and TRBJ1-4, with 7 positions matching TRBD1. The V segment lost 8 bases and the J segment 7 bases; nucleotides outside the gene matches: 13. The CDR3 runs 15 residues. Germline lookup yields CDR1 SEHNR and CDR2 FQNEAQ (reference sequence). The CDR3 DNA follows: TGTGCCAGCGCCGGGACAGACCTCACGAGTGAAAAACTGTTTTTT. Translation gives CASAGTDLTSEKLFF.

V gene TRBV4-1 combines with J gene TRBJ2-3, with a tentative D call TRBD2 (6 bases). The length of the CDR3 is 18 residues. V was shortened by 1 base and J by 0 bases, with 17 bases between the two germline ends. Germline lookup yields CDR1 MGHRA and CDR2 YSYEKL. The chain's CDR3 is CASSQAPRLVTSTDTQYF. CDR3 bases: TGCGCCAGCAGCCAAGCCCCTCGACTAGTGACTAGCACAGATACGCAGTATTTT.

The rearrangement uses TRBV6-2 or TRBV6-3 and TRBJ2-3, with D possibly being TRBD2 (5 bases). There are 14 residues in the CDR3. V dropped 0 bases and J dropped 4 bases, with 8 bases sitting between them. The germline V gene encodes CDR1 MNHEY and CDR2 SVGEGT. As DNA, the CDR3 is TGTGCCAGCAGTTACTCTCTAGCCTCAGATACGCAGTATTTT. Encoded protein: CASSYSLASDTQYF.

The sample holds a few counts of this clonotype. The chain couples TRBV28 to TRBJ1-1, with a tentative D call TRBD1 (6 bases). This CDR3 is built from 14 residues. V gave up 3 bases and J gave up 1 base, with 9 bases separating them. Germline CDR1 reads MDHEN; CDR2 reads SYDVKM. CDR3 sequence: CASSFMGANTEAFF. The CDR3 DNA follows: TGTGCCAGCAGTTTCATGGGGGCGAACACTGAAGCTTTCTTT.

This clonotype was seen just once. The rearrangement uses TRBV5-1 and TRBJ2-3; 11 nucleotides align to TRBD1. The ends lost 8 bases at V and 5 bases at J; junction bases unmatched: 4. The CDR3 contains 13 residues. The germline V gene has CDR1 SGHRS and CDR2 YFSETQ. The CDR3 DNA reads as TGCGCCAGTCGGGACAGGGGGAAAGATACGCAGTATTTT. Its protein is CASRDRGKDTQYF.

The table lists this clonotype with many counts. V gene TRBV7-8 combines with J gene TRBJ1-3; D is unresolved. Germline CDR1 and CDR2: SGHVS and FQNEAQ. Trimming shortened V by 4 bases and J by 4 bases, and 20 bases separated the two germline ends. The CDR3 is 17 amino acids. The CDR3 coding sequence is TGTGCCAGCAGCTCCCTTAGTAGTTTGATGCCCGGAAACACCATATATTTT. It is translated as CASSSLSSLMPGNTIYF.

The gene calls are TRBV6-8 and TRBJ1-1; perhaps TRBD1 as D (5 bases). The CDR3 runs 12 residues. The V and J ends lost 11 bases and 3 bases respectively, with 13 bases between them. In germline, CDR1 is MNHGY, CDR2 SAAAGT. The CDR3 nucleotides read TGTGCCTGCGGACAAATTGACACTGAAGCTTTCTTT. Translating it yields CACGQIDTEAFF.

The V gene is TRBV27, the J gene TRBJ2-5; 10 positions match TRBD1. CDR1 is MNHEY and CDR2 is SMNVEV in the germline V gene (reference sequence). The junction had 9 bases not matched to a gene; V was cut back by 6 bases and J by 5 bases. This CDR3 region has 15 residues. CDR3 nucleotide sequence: TGTGCCAGCAGCCCGGGACAGGGGCTGTGGGAGACCCAGTACTTC. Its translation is CASSPGQGLWETQYF.

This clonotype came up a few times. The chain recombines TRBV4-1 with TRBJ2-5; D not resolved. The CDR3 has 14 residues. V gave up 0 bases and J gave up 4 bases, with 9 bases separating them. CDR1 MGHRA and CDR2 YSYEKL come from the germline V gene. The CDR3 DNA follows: TGCGCCAGCAGCCAAGAAGGAGACCGAGAGACCCAGTACTTC. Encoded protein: CASSQEGDRETQYF.

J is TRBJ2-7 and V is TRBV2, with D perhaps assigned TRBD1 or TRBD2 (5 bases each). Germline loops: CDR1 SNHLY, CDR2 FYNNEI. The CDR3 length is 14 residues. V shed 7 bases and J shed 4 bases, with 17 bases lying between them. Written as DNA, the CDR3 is TGTGCCAGCAACCCGGGGACCACCTATTACGAGCAGTACTTC. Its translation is CASNPGTTYYEQYF. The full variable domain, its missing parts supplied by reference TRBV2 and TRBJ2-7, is EPEVTQTPSHQVTQMGQEVILRCVPISNHLYFYWYRQILGQKVEFLVSFYNNEISEKSEIFDDQFSVERPDGSNFTLKIRSTKLEDSAMYFCASNPGTTYYEQYFGPGTRLTVT.

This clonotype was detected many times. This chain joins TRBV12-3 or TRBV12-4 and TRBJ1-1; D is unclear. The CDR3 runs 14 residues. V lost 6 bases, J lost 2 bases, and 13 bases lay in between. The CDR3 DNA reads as TGTGCCAGCAGCTTGGCAGGCTCCAACACTGAAGCTTTCTTT. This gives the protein CASSLAGSNTEAFF.

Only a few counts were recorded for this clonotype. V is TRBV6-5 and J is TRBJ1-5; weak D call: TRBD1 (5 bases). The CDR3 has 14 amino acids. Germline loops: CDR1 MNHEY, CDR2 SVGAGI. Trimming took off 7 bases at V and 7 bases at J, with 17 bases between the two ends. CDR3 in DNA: TGTGCCAGCATGAAGACAGATTCAGCCCAGCCCCAGCATTTT. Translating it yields CASMKTDSAQPQHF.